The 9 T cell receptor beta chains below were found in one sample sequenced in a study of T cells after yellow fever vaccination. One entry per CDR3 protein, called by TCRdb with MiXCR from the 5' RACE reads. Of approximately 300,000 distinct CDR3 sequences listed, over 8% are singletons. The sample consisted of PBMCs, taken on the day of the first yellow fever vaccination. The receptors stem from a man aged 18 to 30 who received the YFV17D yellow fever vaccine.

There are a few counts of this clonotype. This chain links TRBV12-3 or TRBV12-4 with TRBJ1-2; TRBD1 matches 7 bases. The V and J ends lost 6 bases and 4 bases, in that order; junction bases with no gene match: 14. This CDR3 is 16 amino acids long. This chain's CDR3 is CASSPWVRGQIYGYTF. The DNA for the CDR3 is TGTGCCAGCAGCCCGTGGGTGAGGGGGCAAATCTATGGCTACACCTTC.

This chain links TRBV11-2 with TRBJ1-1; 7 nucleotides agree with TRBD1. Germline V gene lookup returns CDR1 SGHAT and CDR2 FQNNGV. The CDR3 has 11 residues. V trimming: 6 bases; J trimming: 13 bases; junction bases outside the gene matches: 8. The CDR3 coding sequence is TGTGCCAGCAGGGGGACAGCATTCGATTTCTTT. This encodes CASRGTAFDFF.

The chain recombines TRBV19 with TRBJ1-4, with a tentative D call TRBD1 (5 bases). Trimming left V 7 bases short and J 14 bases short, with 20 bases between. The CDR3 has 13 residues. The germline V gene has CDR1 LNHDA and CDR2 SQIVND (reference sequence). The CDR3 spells CASTPLGREHLFF. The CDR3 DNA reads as TGTGCCAGTACCCCTCTGGGCAGGGAGCACCTGTTTTTT.

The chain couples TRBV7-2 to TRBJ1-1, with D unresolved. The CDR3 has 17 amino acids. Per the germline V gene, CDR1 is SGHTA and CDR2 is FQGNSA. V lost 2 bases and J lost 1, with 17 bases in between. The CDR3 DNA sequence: TGTGCCAGCAGCTTACAATTTCAGCGCGAACAGAACACTGAAGCTTTCTTT. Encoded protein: CASSLQFQREQNTEAFF.

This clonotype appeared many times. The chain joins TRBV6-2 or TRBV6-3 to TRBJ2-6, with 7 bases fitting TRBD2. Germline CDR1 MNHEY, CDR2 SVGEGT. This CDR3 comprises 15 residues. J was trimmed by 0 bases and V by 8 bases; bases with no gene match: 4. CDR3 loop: CASFRGDSGANVLTF. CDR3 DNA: TGTGCCAGCTTTCGGGGGGACTCTGGGGCCAACGTCCTGACTTTC.

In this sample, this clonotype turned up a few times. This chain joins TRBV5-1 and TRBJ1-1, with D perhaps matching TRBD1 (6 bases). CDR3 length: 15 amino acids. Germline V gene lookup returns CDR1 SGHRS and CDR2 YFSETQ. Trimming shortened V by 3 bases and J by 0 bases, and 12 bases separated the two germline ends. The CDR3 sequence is CASSSTGILNTEAFF. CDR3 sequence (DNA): TGCGCCAGCAGCTCCACAGGGATATTGAACACTGAAGCTTTCTTT.

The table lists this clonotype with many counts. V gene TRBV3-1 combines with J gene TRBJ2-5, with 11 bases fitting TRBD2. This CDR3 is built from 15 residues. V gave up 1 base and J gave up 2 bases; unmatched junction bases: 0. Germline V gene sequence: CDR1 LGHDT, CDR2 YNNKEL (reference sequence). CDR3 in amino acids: CASSQGLAGQETQYF. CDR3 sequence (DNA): TGTGCCAGCAGCCAAGGACTAGCGGGGCAAGAGACCCAGTACTTC.

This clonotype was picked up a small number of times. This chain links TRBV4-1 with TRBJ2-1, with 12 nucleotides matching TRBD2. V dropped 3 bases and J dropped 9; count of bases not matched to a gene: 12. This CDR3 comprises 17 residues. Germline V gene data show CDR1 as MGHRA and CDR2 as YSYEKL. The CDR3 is CASSQHPLAGGPSEQFF. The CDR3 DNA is TGCGCCAGCAGCCAGCACCCCCTAGCGGGGGGGCCGAGTGAGCAGTTCTTC.

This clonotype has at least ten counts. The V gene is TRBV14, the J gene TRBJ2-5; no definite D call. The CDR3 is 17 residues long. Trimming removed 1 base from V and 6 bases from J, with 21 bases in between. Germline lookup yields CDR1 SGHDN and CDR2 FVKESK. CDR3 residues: CASSQVTPGQPSKTQYF. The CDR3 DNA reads TGTGCCAGCAGCCAAGTCACTCCAGGCCAACCCTCGAAGACCCAGTACTTC.